This entry lists 25 T cell receptor beta chains sequenced from one sample in a study of T cells in Graves' hyperthyroidism and ophthalmopathy. Using RNA transcripts as the source, TCR beta CDR3 regions were amplified. TCR CDR3 underwent first-round RT-PCR with the HTBI primer set. A single record per CDR3 protein comes from TCRdb applying MiXCR to the multiplex PCR reads. The data hold about 500,000 distinct CDR3 sequences, with approximately 16% observed a single time. Sequenced input: blood. These TCRs come from a woman aged 30 to 39 with Graves' ophthalmopathy.

This clonotype was recorded a few times. The genes are TRBV15 and TRBJ2-3; 11 nucleotides line up with TRBD2. V trimming: 4 bases; J trimming: 3 bases; junction bases outside the gene matches: 3. CDR1 LNHNV and CDR2 YYDKDF come from the germline V gene (reference sequence). This CDR3 comprises 15 residues. CDR3 protein: CATSTGLAGTDTQYF. The CDR3 coding sequence is TGTGCCACCAGCACCGGACTAGCGGGTACAGATACGCAGTATTTT.

This clonotype showed up many times. V is TRBV18 and J is TRBJ1-1; unclear D gene. Germline CDR1 and CDR2: KGHSH and LQKENI. Trimming cost V 5 bases and J 11 bases, with 18 bases left between them. The CDR3 has 13 amino acids. The CDR3: CASSFRSLPEAFF. CDR3 DNA: TGTGCCAGCTCATTCCGGTCCCTCCCCGAGGCTTTCTTT.

This clonotype was counted many times. The rearrangement uses TRBV7-6 and TRBJ2-7; D unresolved. Per germline, CDR1 SGHVS and CDR2 FNYEAQ. The V and J ends lost 5 bases and 2 bases respectively, with 10 bases between them. The CDR3 length is 13 residues. The CDR3 bases are TGTGCCAGCAGCCTCGACTCCCCCTACGAGCAGTACTTC. This gives the protein CASSLDSPYEQYF. Using reference TRBV7-6 and TRBJ2-7 for the parts outside the CDR3, the full variable domain is GAGVSQSPRYKVTKRGQDVALRCDPISGHVSLYWYRQALGQGPEFLTYFNYEAQQDKSGLPNDRFSAERPEGSISTLTIQRTEQRDSAMYRCASSLDSPYEQYFGPGTRLTVT.

This clonotype was recorded at least ten times. This rearrangement joins TRBV4-1 to TRBJ2-2; the D gene could be TRBD1 or TRBD2 (6 bases each). The CDR3 spans 16 residues. Germline V gene lookup returns CDR1 MGHRA and CDR2 YSYEKL. The V and J ends lost 2 bases and 6 bases respectively, with 16 bases between them. The chain's CDR3 is CASSQTTGGWAGELFF. Here the CDR3 DNA reads TGCGCCAGCAGCCAAACAACCGGGGGCTGGGCCGGGGAGCTGTTTTTT.

This clonotype has more than one count but fewer than ten. The chain couples TRBV5-1 to TRBJ2-7, with D maybe TRBD1 (6 bases). Germline loops: CDR1 SGHRS, CDR2 YFSETQ. This CDR3 region has 14 residues. V lost 0 bases and J 1 base, leaving 8 bases between the germline ends. Here the CDR3 reads CASSLVGTSYEQYF. As DNA, the CDR3 is TGCGCCAGCAGCTTGGTTGGGACATCCTACGAGCAGTACTTC.

This clonotype has more than one count but fewer than ten. Since a much larger clone is just one base distant, this may be a read error. This chain uses TRBV20-1 with TRBJ2-7, with 10 bases that match TRBD2. The germline V gene encodes CDR1 DFQATT and CDR2 SNEGSKA (reference sequence). This CDR3 has 13 residues. The CDR3 DNA reads TGCAGTGCGGAACGGACTAGCGGATGGGAGCGGTACTTC. Translating it yields CSAERTSGWERYF.

This chain links TRBV20-1 with TRBJ2-7, with 8 bases fitting TRBD2. Germline-derived CDR1 and CDR2 are DFQATT and SNEGSKA (reference sequence). J gave up 5 bases and V 3 bases, and 6 bases lay outside the gene matches. The CDR3 is 13 residues long. The CDR3 coding sequence is TGCAGTGCTAGCGGGAGGGTCGTCCACGAGCAGTACTTC. As protein: CSASGRVVHEQYF.

As regards this clonotype: A much larger clonotype is one base distant, so this may be a read error. The chain employs TRBV7-9 and TRBJ2-7; possible D gene TRBD2, 5 bases. The CDR3 is 15 residues long. Trimming took 4 bases from V and 1 from J, leaving 14 bases between them. In germline, CDR1 is SEHNR, CDR2 FQNEAQ (reference sequence). The CDR3 here is CASSSTGVDSYEQYF. The CDR3 DNA is TGTGCCAGCAGCTCAACCGGGGTGGATTCCTACGAGCAGTACTTC.

The chain combines TRBV19 with TRBJ2-1; D unclear. The CDR3 spans 13 residues. Trimming pared 6 bases from V and 1 base from J, leaving 7 bases between. Germline CDR1 is LNHDA and CDR2 is SQIVND (reference sequence). The CDR3 nucleotides are TGTGCCAGTAGCCGTTATTCCTACAATGAGCAGTTCTTC. As protein: CASSRYSYNEQFF.

This clonotype was detected many times. The V and J genes are TRBV6-1 and TRBJ2-2, with D maybe TRBD1 (6 bases). The CDR3 sequence is 13 residues long. Germline lookup yields CDR1 MNHNS and CDR2 SASEGT. Between the trimmed V and J ends, which lost 10 bases and 4 bases, there was a span of 13 bases. This chain's CDR3 is CATQGILTGELFF. The CDR3 nucleotides read TGTGCCACCCAGGGGATCCTCACCGGGGAGCTGTTTTTT.

The sample holds a few counts of this clonotype. This rearrangement joins TRBV16 to TRBJ2-7; 9 bases align to TRBD1. J lost 6 bases, V lost 4 bases, and 10 bases had no gene match. Germline loops: CDR1 KGHSY, CDR2 FQNENV. This CDR3 is 15 amino acids long. The CDR3 protein is CASSPASGQGSEQYF. As DNA, the CDR3 is TGTGCCAGCAGCCCCGCCAGCGGACAGGGGAGCGAGCAGTACTTC.

This clonotype was counted at least ten times. The chain is built from TRBV28 and TRBJ2-7; TRBD1 matches 7 bases. Trimming cost V 8 bases and J 3 bases; bases outside gene matches: 4. The germline gives CDR1 MDHEN, CDR2 SYDVKM. The CDR3 runs 12 residues. The CDR3 spells CASGDSYYEQYF. CDR3 nucleotide sequence: TGTGCCAGCGGGGACAGCTACTACGAGCAGTACTTC.

This chain links TRBV6-2 or TRBV6-3 with TRBJ2-1; D might be TRBD1 or TRBD2, each matching 5 bases. Germline lookup yields CDR1 MNHEY and CDR2 SVGEGT. V was trimmed by 3 bases and J by 8 bases, leaving 14 bases between them. The CDR3 has 14 amino acids. The CDR3 spells CASSYNTRGDEQFF. CDR3 coding DNA: TGTGCCAGCAGTTATAACACTAGGGGCGATGAGCAGTTCTTC.

This clonotype was detected only a few times. The rearrangement joins TRBV9 to TRBJ2-3; the match to TRBD2 covers 9 bases. This CDR3 spans 16 amino acids. After removal of 3 bases from V and 7 bases from J, the junction contained 12 bases not matched to a gene. The germline gives CDR1 SGDLS, CDR2 YYNGEE. The CDR3 DNA sequence: TGTGCCAGCAGCGCCTTCTTAGCGGGAGCCGCGAATACGCAGTATTTT. Translation gives CASSAFLAGAANTQYF.

Concerning this clonotype: A far larger clone is off by one base, so a read error is likely. V is TRBV30 and J is TRBJ2-3; D gene unclear. The CDR3 loop spans 11 amino acids. Germline V gives CDR1 GTSNPN, CDR2 SVGIG (reference sequence). In DNA, the CDR3 is TGTACCTGGAGTGTAGCCGATACGCAGTATTTT. It codes for CTWSVADTQYF.

This clonotype was recorded many times. The CDR3 nucleotides are TGCGCCAGCAGCTGGACCCAGGGGGATCAGCCCCAGCATTTT. Amino acids: CASSWTQGDQPQHF. The chain is built from TRBV5-1 and TRBJ1-5; 7 positions agree with TRBD1. After removal of 3 bases from V and 5 bases from J, the junction contained 5 bases not matched to a gene. Looked up from germline, CDR1 is SGHRS and CDR2 is YFSETQ. This CDR3 comprises 14 residues.

This clonotype was observed many times. The rearrangement uses TRBV30 and TRBJ2-5; TRBD2 matches at 10 bases. V shed 3 bases, J shed 5 bases, and the junction held 6 bases outside the gene matches. Germline CDR1 is GTSNPN and CDR2 is SVGIG (reference sequence). This CDR3 has 14 amino acids. The CDR3 coding sequence is TGTGCCTGGAGACAGCGGGAGGGTGCGGAGACCCAGTACTTC. It specifies CAWRQREGAETQYF.

The chain employs TRBV27 and TRBJ2-1, with 11 nucleotides matching TRBD2. V lost 2 bases to trimming and J lost 10 bases; unmatched junction nucleotides: 7. The CDR3 is made up of 15 amino acids. Germline V gene sequence: CDR1 MNHEY, CDR2 SMNVEV (reference sequence). The CDR3, as DNA: TGTGCCAGCAGTTTAGGTGGGCTAGCGGGGGGAGAGCAGTTCTTC. This codes for CASSLGGLAGGEQFF.

A remark on this clonotype: One end of the junction varies from germline; a read error may be responsible. Here the CDR3 DNA reads TGCGCCAGCAGCAAAGATCTAGGCAGGGGGACAGATACGCAGTATTTT. Translated: CASSKDLGRGTDTQYF. V and J are TRBV4-3 and TRBJ2-3; TRBD1 matches 7 bases. Germline loops: CDR1 LGHNA, CDR2 YSLEER. This CDR3 comprises 16 residues.

This clonotype was counted many times. CDR3 DNA: TGTGCCAGCAGCCCCCGTTTTAGCGGGAGCGCGGACGAGCAGTACTTC. Protein sequence: CASSPRFSGSADEQYF. The chain couples TRBV7-2 to TRBJ2-7, with TRBD2 matching 9 bases. V shed 5 bases, J shed 5 bases, and the junction held 13 bases outside the gene matches. The CDR3 extends over 16 amino acids. Germline assignment: CDR1 SGHTA and CDR2 FQGNSA.

This chain connects TRBV16 to TRBJ1-5, with D unclear. The germline gives CDR1 KGHSY, CDR2 FQNENV. The CDR3 consists of 15 residues. With 2 bases removed from V and 6 bases from J, the gap between germline ends came to 14 bases. CDR3 protein: CASSQPSRRSQPQHF. CDR3 bases: TGTGCCAGCAGCCAACCCTCCAGGCGGAGTCAGCCCCAGCATTTT. The whole variable domain, remainder taken from reference TRBV16 and TRBJ1-5, is GEEVAQTPKHLVRGEGQKAKLYCAPIKGHSYVFWYQQVLKNEFKFLISFQNENVFDETGMPKERFSAKCLPNSPCSLEIQATKLEDSAVYFCASSQPSRRSQPQHFGDGTRLSIL.

On this clonotype: A much larger clonotype is one base distant, so this may be a read error. This sequence joins TRBV11-2 and TRBJ2-5, with D possibly matching TRBD2 (5 bases). The V end lost 5 bases, the J end lost 1 base, and 8 bases lay between the germline ends. Looked up from germline, CDR1 is SGHAT and CDR2 is FQNNGV. The CDR3 length is 13 residues. CDR3 DNA: TGTGCCAGCAGCCGTAGCGTCCAAGAGACCCAGTACTTC. It yields the protein CASSRSVQETQYF.

The chain joins TRBV19 to TRBJ2-3, with 8 positions matching TRBD2. Germline V gene data show CDR1 as LNHDA and CDR2 as SQIVND (reference sequence). With 10 bases clipped from V and 4 bases from J, the junction kept 10 bases outside the gene matches. The CDR3 loop spans 14 amino acids. The DNA for the CDR3 is TGTGCCACCATAGCGGGAATTGGGGCAGATACGCAGTATTTT. This codes for CATIAGIGADTQYF.

The chain employs TRBV20-1 and TRBJ2-3; TRBD2 is a possible D gene (6 bases). With 7 bases removed from V and 8 bases from J, the gap between germline ends came to 25 bases. The CDR3 contains 15 residues. Germline V CDR1 and CDR2: DFQATT, SNEGSKA (reference sequence). In DNA, the CDR3 is TGCAGTGTAAGATCCCAGGGTAGTAGCGGAGCTACGCAGTATTTT. Protein: CSVRSQGSSGATQYF.

A few counts support this clonotype. A single base separates this from a much larger clone, so it may be a read error. V usage is TRBV28 and J usage is TRBJ2-7; a weak D match, TRBD2 (6 bases). CDR3 size: 15 residues. Germline assignment: CDR1 MDHEN and CDR2 SYDVKM. CDR3 sequence reads: CAGSLALSGSYEQYF. The DNA for the CDR3 is TGTGCCGGCAGTTTAGCCCTTAGCGGCTCCTACGAGCAGTACTTC.